This T cell receptor beta chain was captured in a study of T cell responses to AZD1222 COVID-19 vaccine. The method was immunoSEQ multiplex PCR; TCRdb's version includes in-frame clones alone and lacks a portion of them. The table has about 85,000 clones, 80% to 90% seen once; the top ten hold roughly 7.6%. With regard to this clone: What it binds is not known.

General observations from the study: Across the whole spike, CD4 TCRs peaked at regions 160-218 and 743-854. Donors in the cohort were predominantly white British and more often female, and clonal diversity was possibly underestimated. Without day 14 samples, only post-peak T cell repertoires were studied. Baseline serology detected seropositivity in only six or seven AZD1222 recipients.

The CDR3 has 16 amino acids. Trimming left V 3 bases short and J 0 bases short, with 12 bases between. Germline V gives CDR1 SGHTA, CDR2 FQGNSA. This chain connects TRBV7-2 to TRBJ2-1, with D possibly matching TRBD1 (6 bases). The receptor was derived from an adult in good health. Specimen: peripheral blood, collected on day 0 of AZD1222 vaccination. CDR3 DNA sequence: TGTGCCAGCAGCTTCACGACAGGCGGCTCCTACAATGAGCAGTTCTTC. Translating gives CASSFTTGGSYNEQFF.